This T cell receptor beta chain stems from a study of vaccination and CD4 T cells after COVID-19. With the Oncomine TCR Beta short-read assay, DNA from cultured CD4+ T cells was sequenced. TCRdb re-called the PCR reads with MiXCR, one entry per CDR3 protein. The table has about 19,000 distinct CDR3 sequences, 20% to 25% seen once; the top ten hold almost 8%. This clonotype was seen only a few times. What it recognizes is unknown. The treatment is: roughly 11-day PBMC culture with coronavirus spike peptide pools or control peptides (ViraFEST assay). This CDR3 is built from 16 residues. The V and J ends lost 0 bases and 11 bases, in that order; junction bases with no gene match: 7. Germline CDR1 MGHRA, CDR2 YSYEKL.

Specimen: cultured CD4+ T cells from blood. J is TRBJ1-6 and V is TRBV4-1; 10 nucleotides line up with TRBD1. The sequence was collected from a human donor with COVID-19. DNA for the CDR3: TGCGCCAGCAGCCAAGACTCCGGGACAGGGGTCCCACCCCTCCACTTT. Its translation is CASSQDSGTGVPPLHF.